In its sample, the clone carrying this T cell receptor (beta chain) was seen a few times. Its matching antigen is unknown. This CDR3 is built from 14 residues. Germline V gene data show CDR1 as SGHNT and CDR2 as YENEEA. Trimming shortened V by 6 bases and J by 12 bases, and 21 bases separated the two germline ends. Scientists made TCR beta libraries using quantitative 5'-RACE with molecular barcodes. TCRdb reanalysed the 5' RACE reads using MiXCR and keeps one entry per CDR3 protein. The profile shows 650,000 to 800,000 distinct CDR3 sequences, about 20% of them singletons. This record comes from a study of CD8 T cells in ankylosing spondylitis. The study, taken as a whole, reports: What appeared characteristic of ankylosing spondylitis blood was a TCR beta motif of 7 or 8 highly homologous variants. Significant enrichment of disease-linked clones was reported in matched ankylosing spondylitis synovial fluid.

The chain is built from TRBV11-3 and TRBJ2-1, with D possibly matching TRBD1 (6 bases). Sequenced material: blood, either unsorted or a sorted T cell fraction (not recorded which). The origin of this receptor is a male donor with ankylosing spondylitis. The CDR3 DNA follows: TGTGCCAGCAGAGCCGGGACAAACCAACTGGGGCAGTTCTTC. Translation: CASRAGTNQLGQFF.